Listed here are 19 T cell receptor beta chains from one sample, sequenced in a study of T cell responses to AZD1222 COVID-19 vaccine. Here immunoSEQ multiplex PCR was the method, and the copy in TCRdb shows in-frame clones only, minus some. The sample has approximately 170,000 clones; roughly 92% are singletons. Source: peripheral blood, taken on day 0 of AZD1222 vaccination. All receptors come from an adult in good health.

The table lists this clone with a few counts. The chain is built from TRBV3-1 (or the pseudogene TRBV3-2) and TRBJ1-4, with D uncertain. Trimming stripped 0 bases from V and 14 bases from J, with 16 bases between. CDR3 length: 14 residues. The germline V gene has CDR1 LGHDT and CDR2 YNNKEL (reference sequence). DNA of the CDR3: TGTGCCAGCAGCCAAGATCAGTCTAGGCATCCCCTGTTTTTT. This sequence encodes CASSQDQSRHPLFF.

V gene TRBV9 combines with J gene TRBJ2-1, with 12 bases that match TRBD2. CDR1 is SGDLS, CDR2 YYNGEE, per germline. J was trimmed by 6 bases and V by 3 bases; bases with no gene match: 10. This CDR3 has 17 amino acids. The CDR3 DNA reads TGTGCCAGCAGCGGACCTAGCGGGAGGGCCATTCGCAATGAGCAGTTCTTC. Its translation: CASSGPSGRAIRNEQFF.

J is TRBJ2-7 and V is TRBV12-5; TRBD2 aligns across 7 bases. Looked up from germline, CDR1 is LGHNT and CDR2 is FRNRAP. V dropped 6 bases and J dropped 3; count of bases not matched to a gene: 5. The CDR3 extends over 13 amino acids. CDR3: CASGPREDYEQYF. The CDR3 DNA follows: TGTGCTAGTGGCCCCCGGGAGGACTACGAGCAGTACTTC.

The rearrangement links TRBV4-1 to TRBJ1-1; D is undetermined. Between the trimmed V and J ends, which lost 0 bases and 1 base, there was a span of 9 bases. CDR3 length: 15 residues. Germline values: CDR1 MGHRA, CDR2 YSYEKL. CDR3 coding DNA: TGCGCCAGCAGCCAAGATCGACACAAGAACACTGAAGCTTTCTTT. It yields the protein CASSQDRHKNTEAFF.

This chain connects TRBV5-4 to TRBJ1-1; perhaps TRBD1 as D (5 bases). The CDR3 is made up of 12 amino acids. Germline CDR1 reads SGHNT; CDR2 reads YYREEE (reference sequence). V was shortened by 4 bases and J by 8 bases, with 12 bases between the two germline ends. The CDR3 sequence is CASSVGTYEAFF. CDR3 nucleotides: TGTGCCAGCAGCGTAGGGACGTACGAAGCTTTCTTT.

This rearrangement joins TRBV30 to TRBJ1-2, with TRBD1 matching 9 bases. The CDR3 covers 17 residues. The germline V gene encodes CDR1 GTSNPN and CDR2 SVGIG (reference sequence). The V and J ends lost 4 bases and 4 bases, in that order; junction bases with no gene match: 16. This chain's CDR3 is CAWTAPGQGSSVYGYTF. The CDR3 bases are TGTGCCTGGACCGCCCCCGGACAGGGGTCCTCTGTCTATGGCTACACCTTC.

The gene calls are TRBV19 and TRBJ2-3; D gene unclear. The V gene's germline CDR1 is LNHDA and CDR2 SQIVND (reference sequence). The ends were cut back, 0 bases at V and 2 bases at J, with 12 bases in the middle. CDR3 length: 16 amino acids. The CDR3: CASSIDLWAVTDTQYF. The CDR3 DNA reads TGTGCCAGTAGTATAGATCTATGGGCAGTCACAGATACGCAGTATTTT.

V is TRBV14 and J is TRBJ2-5; 11 bases map to TRBD1. Germline assignment: CDR1 SGHDN and CDR2 FVKESK. This CDR3 contains 16 residues. The V gene end was trimmed by 2 bases and the J gene end by 5 bases; junction bases not matched to a gene: 7. The CDR3 is CASSQLGQGARETQYF. The DNA for the CDR3 is TGTGCCAGCAGCCAACTCGGACAGGGGGCACGGGAGACCCAGTACTTC.

This rearrangement joins TRBV24-1 to TRBJ2-2; unclear D gene. Germline V lookup: CDR1 KGHDR, CDR2 SFDVKD. The V and J ends lost 3 bases and 5 bases respectively, with 12 bases between them. The CDR3 contains 15 residues. The DNA for the CDR3 is TGTGCCACCAGTGATATTAGGGATCCTACCGGGGAGCTGTTTTTT. Residues: CATSDIRDPTGELFF.

This clone was seen only once. CDR3: CASSSPGRHYEQYF. In nucleotides, the CDR3 is TGCGCCAGCAGCTCCCCGGGCAGACATTACGAGCAGTACTTC. The V gene is TRBV5-1, the J gene TRBJ2-7; D call uncertain. The length of the CDR3 is 14 residues. From germline, CDR1 is SGHRS and CDR2 YFSETQ. The V gene lost 3 bases and the J gene lost 4 bases, with 14 bases spanning the gap.

DNA for the CDR3: TGTGCCAGCAGCCAAGAGTTCCTTTCACCCCTCCACTTT. Protein product: CASSQEFLSPLHF. J is TRBJ1-6 and V is TRBV14; unclear D gene. Looked up from germline, CDR1 is SGHDN and CDR2 is FVKESK. CDR3 length equals 13 residues. V was clipped by 0 bases and J by 9 bases, with 6 bases between them.

In its sample, this clone was seen once. V and J are TRBV27 and TRBJ1-5; possible D gene TRBD1, 5 bases. Between the trimmed V and J ends, which lost 5 bases and 2 bases, there was a span of 16 bases. The CDR3 extends over 16 amino acids. The V gene's germline CDR1 is MNHEY and CDR2 SMNVEV (reference sequence). CDR3: CASSPLGGVGNQPQHF. As DNA, the CDR3 is TGTGCCAGCAGTCCTCTGGGGGGAGTGGGCAATCAGCCCCAGCATTTT.

The rearrangement joins TRBV19 to TRBJ1-6; 8 bases map to TRBD1. Germline V gene sequence: CDR1 LNHDA, CDR2 SQIVND (reference sequence). V shed 1 base and J 7 bases; nucleotides not matched to a gene: 6. The CDR3 totals 16 residues. The CDR3 spells CASSIAAGGGNSPLHF. CDR3 in DNA: TGTGCCAGTAGTATAGCGGCAGGGGGCGGAAATTCACCCCTCCACTTT.

The chain joins TRBV5-8 to TRBJ2-2; a possible D gene is TRBD2 (5 bases). Germline lookup yields CDR1 SGHTS and CDR2 YDEGEE. The CDR3 is 15 amino acids. The V end was cut by 4 bases, the J end by 2 bases, with 12 bases between. CDR3 in amino acids: CASSPGVSNTGELFF. Here the CDR3 DNA reads TGTGCCAGCAGCCCCGGGGTTTCTAACACCGGGGAGCTGTTTTTT.

The chain uses TRBV11-2 and TRBJ1-2; possibly TRBD1 for D (6 bases). Trimming took 1 base from V and 2 from J, leaving 8 bases between them. CDR3 size: 14 residues. Per germline, CDR1 SGHAT and CDR2 FQNNGV. CDR3 sequence reads: CASSLGGQNYGYTF. CDR3 coding DNA: TGTGCCAGCAGCTTAGGGGGACAAAACTATGGCTACACCTTC. The full variable domain, its missing parts supplied by reference TRBV11-2 and TRBJ1-2, is EAGVAQSPRYKIIEKRQSVAFWCNPISGHATLYWYQQILGQGPKLLIQFQNNGVVDDSQLPKDRFSAERLKGVDSTLKIQPAKLEDSAVYLCASSLGGQNYGYTFGSGTRLTVV.

The chain carries TRBV5-6 and TRBJ1-4; 7 positions agree with TRBD1. With V trimmed by 2 bases and J by 5 bases, 6 bases remained unmatched. Germline CDR1 reads SGHDT; CDR2 reads YYEEEE. This CDR3 is built from 15 residues. CDR3 nucleotide sequence: TGTGCCAGCAGCTTTCCGGGACAGAGAAATGAAAAACTGTTTTTT. Its protein is CASSFPGQRNEKLFF.

This clone was seen once. Additional DNA sequences in this sample encode the identical CDR3. The V call is TRBV6-5, the J call TRBJ1-6; 9 nucleotides match TRBD1. The CDR3 is made up of 15 amino acids. Germline CDR1 is MNHEY and CDR2 is SVGAGI. V lost 0 bases and J lost 6; bases outside the gene matches: 0. CDR3: CASSYSGQGNSPLHF. CDR3 nucleotide sequence: TGTGCCAGCAGTTACTCGGGACAGGGTAATTCACCCCTCCACTTT.

This chain uses TRBV19 with TRBJ2-3, with D perhaps being TRBD1 or TRBD2 (6 bases each). Trimming shortened V by 4 bases and J by 1 base, and 18 bases separated the two germline ends. This CDR3 has 17 amino acids. Germline V gene lookup returns CDR1 LNHDA and CDR2 SQIVND (reference sequence). The CDR3 spells CASSTILGGARTDTQYF. The CDR3 DNA reads as TGTGCCAGTAGTACGATCCTGGGGGGCGCTCGCACAGATACGCAGTATTTT.

The CDR3 reads CASSDPPQISSYNSPLHF. CDR3 nucleotides: TGTGCCAGCAGTGATCCCCCCCAAATAAGCTCCTATAATTCACCCCTCCACTTT. The chain links TRBV6-1 to TRBJ1-6; D is ambiguous. The CDR3 loop spans 18 amino acids. Per the germline V gene, CDR1 is MNHNS and CDR2 is SASEGT. V lost 3 bases, J lost 0 bases, and 15 bases lay in between.